This TCR beta chain was sequenced for a study of shared clonotypes between healthy human individuals. Naive CD8 isolation took CD45RO-negative cells positively selected for CCR7 and excluded terminally differentiated effector memory CD45RA+ cells. V shed 6 bases and J shed 3 bases, with 8 bases lying between them. The CDR3 totals 12 residues. Germline V gene lookup returns CDR1 MNHEY and CDR2 SVGAGI. Method: immunoSEQ multiplex PCR; TCRdb's copy keeps in-frame clones and lacks some. The repertoire holds about 580,000 clones, 95% to 98% seen once, with approximately 0.3% in the top ten. The genes are TRBV6-5 and TRBJ1-1; no reliable D call. The sequenced sample was naive CD8+ T cells sorted from blood. This clonotype was sampled from a man aged 30 to 45 in good health. CDR3 in DNA: TGTGCCAGCAGCAGGACCGACACTGAAGCTTTCTTT. Its translation: CASSRTDTEAFF.